The rows below give T cell receptor beta chains drawn from one sample of a study of T cell responses to AZD1222 COVID-19 vaccine. Sequenced by immunoSEQ multiplex PCR; TCRdb stores in-frame clones only, minus some. The repertoire includes tens of thousands of clones, around 82% of them detected once, and roughly 6.5% sits in the top ten. This specimen consisted of peripheral blood, obtained 28 days after the second AZD1222 dose. Source of these receptors: an adult who received the AZD1222 COVID-19 vaccine. Each CDR3 is given with its conserved first and last residue. The order of the fields is J gene, clone size, V gene, D gene, CDR3 protein, CDR3 DNA. D genes are given only for firm matches. Clone size appears in some rows only: once, few, many, or a class for an expanded clone.

TRBJ1-1 | once | TRBV9 | NA | CASSVEGGGAFF | TGTGCCAGCAGCGTAGAGGGCGGCGGAGCTTTCTTT
TRBJ1-4 | NA | TRBV4-2 | NA | CASSQATDSTNEKLFF | TGTGCCAGCAGCCAAGCCACTGATTCCACTAATGAAAAACTGTTTTTT
TRBJ1-4 | once | TRBV4-3 | NA | CASSHLPTASNEKLFF | TGCGCCAGCAGCCACCTCCCAACCGCCTCTAATGAAAAACTGTTTTTT
TRBJ1-1 | NA | TRBV5-1 | TRBD1 | CASSLGDREITEAFF | TGCGCCAGCAGCTTGGGGGACAGGGAAATCACTGAAGCTTTCTTT
TRBJ1-6 | NA | TRBV16 | NA | CASSQSSAASSPLHF | TGTGCCAGCAGCCAATCTAGCGCGGCCAGTTCACCCCTCCACTTT
TRBJ1-1 | NA | TRBV5-1 | NA | CASSHGVVGTEAFF | TGCGCCAGCAGCCACGGGGTGGTCGGCACTGAAGCTTTCTTT
TRBJ1-1 | NA | TRBV6-6 | NA | CASRAGRNTEAFF | TGTGCCAGCCGAGCGGGGAGGAACACTGAAGCTTTCTTT
TRBJ1-3 | NA | TRBV4-3 | NA | CASSQGGAGRNTIYF | TGCGCCAGCAGCCAAGGAGGCGCAGGGAGAAACACCATATATTTT
TRBJ1-2 | NA | TRBV5-8 | NA | CASSLAPDYGYTF | TGTGCCAGCAGCTTGGCCCCCGACTATGGCTACACCTTC
TRBJ1-5 | NA | TRBV29-1 | NA | CSGADSSNQPQHF | TGCAGCGGGGCGGACAGCTCCAATCAGCCCCAGCATTTT
TRBJ2-3 | NA | TRBV6-6 | TRBD2 | CASSNGAGGPDTQYF | TGTGCCAGCAGTAATGGGGCGGGGGGGCCCGATACGCAGTATTTT
TRBJ1-1 | NA | TRBV5-4 | TRBD1 | CASSPWTGAEAFF | TGTGCCAGCAGCCCTTGGACAGGGGCCGAAGCTTTCTTT
TRBJ2-7 | NA | TRBV21-1 | NA | CASSKVCGDPREQYF | TGTGCCAGCAGCAAAGTATGCGGGGACCCCCGCGAGCAGTACTTC
TRBJ2-1 | NA | TRBV5-1 | NA | CASSLGGQNYNEQFF | TGCGCCAGCAGCCTGGGGGGACAGAACTACAATGAGCAGTTCTTC
TRBJ1-2 | NA | TRBV3-1/TRBV3-2 | NA | CASRSEGGGYTF | TGTGCCAGCAGATCGGAGGGGGGTGGCTACACCTTC
TRBJ2-7 | NA | TRBV7-9 | TRBD2 | CASSFAAGSARLYEQYF | TGTGCCAGCAGCTTCGCAGCGGGGTCCGCCCGGCTTTACGAGCAGTACTTC
TRBJ1-2 | NA | TRBV29-1 | NA | CSINSGTTFYGYTF | TGCAGCATCAATTCCGGGACCACTTTCTATGGCTACACCTTC
TRBJ1-4 | NA | TRBV12-3/TRBV12-4 | NA | CASSLPGVEKLFF | TGTGCCAGCAGCCTCCCTGGGGTGGAAAAACTGTTTTTT
TRBJ1-5 | NA | TRBV4-2 | TRBD1 | CASSQDATGRDQPQHF | TGTGCCAGCAGCCAAGATGCGACAGGGAGGGATCAGCCCCAGCATTTT
TRBJ1-2 | NA | TRBV7-2 | TRBD1 | CASSFDREDGYTF | TGTGCCAGCAGCTTCGACAGGGAAGATGGCTACACCTTC
TRBJ2-3 | NA | TRBV7-9 | TRBD2 | CASSSPSGADTQYF | TGTGCCAGCAGCTCGCCTAGCGGGGCAGATACGCAGTATTTT
TRBJ1-4 | NA | TRBV11-2 | NA | CASSFKRDSGNEKLFF | TGTGCCAGCAGCTTCAAAAGGGATTCAGGTAATGAAAAACTGTTTTTT
TRBJ1-2 | NA | TRBV6-5 | NA | CASSYSTVLEYGYTF | TGTGCCAGCAGTTACTCGACGGTGCTGGAGTATGGCTACACCTTC
TRBJ2-7 | NA | TRBV6-5 | NA | CASSLGGREQYF | TGTGCCAGCAGTTTGGGAGGTCGCGAGCAGTACTTC
TRBJ1-6 | NA | TRBV7-9 | TRBD1 | CASSSDRAGSSPLHF | TGTGCCAGCAGCTCCGACAGGGCTGGGAGTTCACCCCTCCACTTT
TRBJ1-2 | NA | TRBV5-1 | TRBD1 | CASSAGQGAQGYGYTF | TGCGCCAGCAGCGCCGGACAGGGGGCGCAGGGCTATGGCTACACCTTC
TRBJ1-1 | NA | TRBV4-3 | TRBD1 | CASSQDRQGAPNTEAFF | TGCGCCAGCAGCCAAGATCGGCAGGGGGCCCCGAACACTGAAGCTTTCTTT
TRBJ1-5 | few | TRBV11-2 | NA | CASSLDTGINQPQHF | TGTGCCAGCAGCTTAGATACAGGGATCAATCAGCCCCAGCATTTT
TRBJ2-5 | NA | TRBV3-1/TRBV3-2 | TRBD2 | CASSSGTSPETQYF | TGTGCCAGCAGCTCCGGGACTAGCCCAGAGACCCAGTACTTC
TRBJ1-2 | NA | TRBV3-1/TRBV3-2 | TRBD1 | CASSQDGGGDRATF | TGTGCCAGCAGCCAAGATGGGGGTGGGGACAGGGCAACCTTC
TRBJ1-5 | few | TRBV28 | TRBD1 | CASSLGQAYQPQHF | TGTGCCAGCAGTTTGGGACAGGCCTATCAGCCCCAGCATTTT
TRBJ1-2 | NA | TRBV7-9 | NA | CASSFTVIGNYGYTF | TGTGCCAGCAGCTTTACAGTTATAGGGAACTATGGCTACACCTTC
TRBJ2-3 | NA | TRBV28 | NA | CASSGSHPQAESSTDTQYF | TGTGCCAGCAGTGGATCACACCCCCAAGCGGAGTCGAGCACAGATACGCAGTATTTT
TRBJ1-4 | once | TRBV19 | NA | CASSIRRGSATNEKLFF | TGTGCCAGTAGTATACGCAGGGGATCTGCAACTAATGAAAAACTGTTTTTT
TRBJ1-2 | NA | TRBV3-1/TRBV3-2 | TRBD1 | CASSQVVDRGHGYTF | TGTGCCAGCAGCCAAGTAGTGGACAGGGGGCATGGCTACACCTTC
TRBJ1-2 | NA | TRBV10-1 | TRBD1 | CASAPDRDSGYTF | TGCGCCAGCGCCCCCGACAGGGATTCGGGCTACACCTTC
TRBJ2-7 | medium-sized | TRBV7-9 | TRBD1 | CASSYLSGTGAEQYF | TGTGCCAGCAGCTACCTGTCCGGGACAGGCGCCGAGCAGTACTTC
TRBJ1-2 | once | TRBV6-1 | NA | CASSEFGGAAYGYTF | TGTGCCAGCAGTGAATTTGGAGGGGCGGCCTATGGCTACACCTTC
TRBJ2-5 | few | TRBV4-2 | NA | CASSQAGGPQETQYF | TGTGCCAGCAGCCAAGCGGGGGGCCCTCAAGAGACCCAGTACTTC
TRBJ1-5 | NA | TRBV9 | NA | CASSVRGDNQPQHF | TGTGCCAGCAGCGTTCGAGGGGACAATCAGCCCCAGCATTTT
TRBJ1-5 | NA | TRBV2 | NA | CASRADPAAQHF | TGTGCCAGCAGAGCGGACCCGGCGGCCCAGCATTTT
TRBJ1-6 | NA | TRBV7-2 | TRBD1 | CASSFSGTDYNSPLHF | TGTGCCAGCAGCTTTTCCGGGACAGACTATAATTCACCCCTCCACTTT
TRBJ1-2 | NA | TRBV5-6 | NA | CASSLGGYGYTF | TGTGCCAGCAGCTTGGGGGGTTATGGCTACACCTTC
TRBJ1-2 | NA | TRBV4-1 | NA | CASSHLGQASYGYTF | TGCGCCAGCAGCCATCTCGGGCAGGCAAGCTATGGCTACACCTTC
TRBJ1-4 | NA | TRBV7-6 | NA | CASSLDIGPEKLFF | TGTGCCAGCAGCTTAGACATAGGGCCTGAAAAACTGTTTTTT
TRBJ1-2 | NA | TRBV5-4 | TRBD1 | CASSTQGFSYGYTF | TGTGCCAGCAGCACACAGGGGTTTTCCTATGGCTACACCTTC
TRBJ1-1 | NA | TRBV18 | NA | CASSPQGNTEAFF | TGTGCCAGCTCACCACAGGGGAACACTGAAGCTTTCTTT
TRBJ2-3 | NA | TRBV4-3 | TRBD2 | CASSQEGGGLAGELDTQYF | TGCGCCAGCAGCCAAGAAGGGGGAGGACTAGCGGGGGAGCTGGATACGCAGTATTTT